This T cell receptor beta chain was documented in a study of T cells in Graves' hyperthyroidism and ophthalmopathy. In this sample, this clonotype turned up many times. CDR3 length equals 12 residues. CDR1 is MDHEN and CDR2 is SYDVKM in the germline V gene. V was shortened by 6 bases and J by 5 bases, with 10 bases between the two germline ends. Amplification targeted TCR beta CDR3 regions from RNA transcripts. The TCR CDR3 was amplified in a first-round RT-PCR using the HTBI primer set. From the multiplex PCR reads, TCRdb called clonotypes with MiXCR, one entry per CDR3 protein. Among about 290,000 distinct CDR3 sequences listed, roughly 14% were seen once.

The rearrangement joins TRBV28 to TRBJ2-5, with D unclear. This TCR was recovered from a woman in her thirties with Graves' hyperthyroidism that later progressed to Graves' ophthalmopathy. Input material: blood. CDR3 bases: TGTGCCAGCAGCTTACTACGGGAGACCCAGTACTTC. Translation gives CASSLLRETQYF. Full variable domain (remainder filled in from reference TRBV28 and TRBJ2-5): DVKVTQSSRYLVKRTGEKVFLECVQDMDHENMFWYRQDPGLGLRLIYFSYDVKMKEKGDIPEGYSVSREKKERFSLILESASTNQTSMYLCASSLLRETQYFGPGTRLLVL.